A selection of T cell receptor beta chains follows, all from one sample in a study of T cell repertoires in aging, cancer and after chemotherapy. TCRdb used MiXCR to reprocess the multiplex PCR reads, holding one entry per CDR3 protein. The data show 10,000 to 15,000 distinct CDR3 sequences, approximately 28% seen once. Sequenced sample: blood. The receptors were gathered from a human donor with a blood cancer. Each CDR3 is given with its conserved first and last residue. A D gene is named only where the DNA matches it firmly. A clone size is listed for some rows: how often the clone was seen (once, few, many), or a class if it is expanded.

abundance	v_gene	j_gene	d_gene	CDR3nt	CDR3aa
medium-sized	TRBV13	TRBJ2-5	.	TGTGCCAGCAGCTTAGGGATGGTAGGGACCCAGTACTTC	CASSLGMVGTQYF
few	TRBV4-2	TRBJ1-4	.	TGTGCCAGCAGCCACGACAGCCGTAATGAAAAACTGTTTTTT	CASSHDSRNEKLFF
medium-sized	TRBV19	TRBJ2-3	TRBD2	TGTGCCAGTAGTACCGGGACTAGCGGGAGTAGGGGCACAGATACGCAGTATTTT	CASSTGTSGSRGTDTQYF
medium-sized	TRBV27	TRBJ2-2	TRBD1	TGTGCCAGCAGTTCGACAGGGAAAGGTGCCGGGGAGCTGTTTTTT	CASSSTGKGAGELFF
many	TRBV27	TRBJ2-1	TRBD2	TGTGCCAGCAGTCCTCGGACTAGCGCTGCCAATGAGCAGTTCTTC	CASSPRTSAANEQFF
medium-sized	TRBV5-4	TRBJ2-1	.	TGTGCCAGCAGCGGCGGGACTTCCAATGAGCAGTTCTTC	CASSGGTSNEQFF
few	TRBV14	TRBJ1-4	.	TGTGCCAGCAGCCGAAATGACTTGGGGGAGGAGGAAAAACTGTTTTTT	CASSRNDLGEEEKLFF
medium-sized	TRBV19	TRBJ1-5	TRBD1	TGTGCCAGTAGTACGACAGGGAACAATCAGCCCCAGCATTTT	CASSTTGNNQPQHF
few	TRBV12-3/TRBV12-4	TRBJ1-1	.	TGTGCCAGCAGCCGGGAGTCCATTCTAGCTTTCTTT	CASSRESILAFF
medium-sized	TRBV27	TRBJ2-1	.	TGTGCCAGCAGTGAAACTAGGAACGAGCAGTTCTTC	CASSETRNEQFF
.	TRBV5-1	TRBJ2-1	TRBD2	TGCGCCAGCAGCTTAGGGATAACTAGCGGGAGTAGGAATGAGCAGTTCTTC	CASSLGITSGSRNEQFF
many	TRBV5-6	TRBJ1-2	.	TGTGCCAGCAGCCGAACATTACAGGTTAACTATGGCTACACCTTC	CASSRTLQVNYGYTF
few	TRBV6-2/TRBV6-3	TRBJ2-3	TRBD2	TGTGCCAGCAGTTCCACTAGCGGGAGGGCCACAGATACGCAGTATTTT	CASSSTSGRATDTQYF
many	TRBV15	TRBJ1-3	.	TGTGCCACCAGCAGAGGGGAGGGGACCTACTCTGGAAACACCATATATTTT	CATSRGEGTYSGNTIYF
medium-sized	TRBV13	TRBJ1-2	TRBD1	TGTGCCAGCAGCGACGATCCGGGACAGATCTATGGCTACACCTTC	CASSDDPGQIYGYTF
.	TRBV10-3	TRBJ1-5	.	TGTGCCATCAGTCCCAGGGGAAGCAATCAGCCCCAGCATTTT	CAISPRGSNQPQHF
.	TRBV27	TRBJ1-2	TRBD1	TGTGCCAGCAGCCTACAGGGGGCACCCAACTATGGCTACACCTTC	CASSLQGAPNYGYTF
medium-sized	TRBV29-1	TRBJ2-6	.	TGCAGCGTTGACTTGCTGTCAGAAAGTCCATCCTCCGTTTTCGGAAGCTCTGGGGCCAACGTCCTGACTTTC	CSVDLLSESPSSVFGSSGANVLTF
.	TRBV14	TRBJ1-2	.	TGTGCCAGCAGCCAGTGGGACACGGGAGGCTACACCTTC	CASSQWDTGGYTF
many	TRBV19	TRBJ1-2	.	TGTGCCAGTAGTGGCCATGGTCGACCTAACTATGGCTACACCTTC	CASSGHGRPNYGYTF
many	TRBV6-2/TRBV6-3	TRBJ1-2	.	TGTGCCAGCAGTGGGGCGAGCAAGCGCACCTATGGCTACACCTTC	CASSGASKRTYGYTF
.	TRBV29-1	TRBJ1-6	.	TGCAGCGTTGCGGCGGGGGAGGATTCACCCCTCCACTTT	CSVAAGEDSPLHF
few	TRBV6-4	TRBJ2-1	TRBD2	TGTGCCAGCAGTGGGACTAGCGGGAGCAATGAGCAGTTCTTC	CASSGTSGSNEQFF
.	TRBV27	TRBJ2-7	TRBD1	TGTGCCAGCAGGGGGACAGGGGGGCACGAGCAGTACTTC	CASRGTGGHEQYF
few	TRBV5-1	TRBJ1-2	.	TGCGCCAGCAGCTTGGAACGCGGAACTAACTATGGCTACACCTTC	CASSLERGTNYGYTF
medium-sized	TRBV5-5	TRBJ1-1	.	TGTGCCAGCAGCTTGGTTCAGAGATACACTGAAGCTTTCTTT	CASSLVQRYTEAFF
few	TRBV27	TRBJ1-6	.	TGTGCCAGCAGTTTAAGATTCGGGAGCTCCTATAATTCACCCCTCCACTTT	CASSLRFGSSYNSPLHF
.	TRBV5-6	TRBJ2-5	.	TGTGCCAGCAGCTTGATTTCCAGCGGCCCGGGGTCCCAGTACTTC	CASSLISSGPGSQYF
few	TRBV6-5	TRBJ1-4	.	TGTGCCAGCAGTTACTCGAGGCAGAGGGAGAATTCAGTAGAAAAACTGTTTTTT	CASSYSRQRENSVEKLFF
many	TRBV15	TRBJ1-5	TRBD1	TGTGCCACCAGCATCCTAGGGGGACAGGTGTTCAATCAGCCCCAGCATTTT	CATSILGGQVFNQPQHF
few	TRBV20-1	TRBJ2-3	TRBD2	TGCAGTGCTAGGTCCAGCAGCGGGAGTATTGGACCCTTGGATACGCAGTATTTT	CSARSSSGSIGPLDTQYF
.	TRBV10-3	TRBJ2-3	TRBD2	TGTGCCAGCAGTGACTCGGGGGGGCCGTCGGATACGCAGTATTTT	CASSDSGGPSDTQYF
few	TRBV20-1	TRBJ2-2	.	TGCAGTGTCGTAGGGAGTAGGGGAGCCGGGGAGCTGTTTTTT	CSVVGSRGAGELFF
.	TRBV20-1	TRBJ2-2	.	TGCAGTGCTAGAGATTGGGGGGGCGCCCACACCGGGGAGCTGTTTTTT	CSARDWGGAHTGELFF
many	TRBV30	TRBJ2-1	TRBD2	TGTGCCTGGAGTGGGGGGGAGGGGTTTCACAGCGGCTTGGGTTACAATGAGCAGTTCTTC	CAWSGGEGFHSGLGYNEQFF
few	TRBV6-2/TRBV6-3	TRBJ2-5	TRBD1	TGTGCCAGCAGTTTTTCAGGGGGCTACGAGACCCAGTACTTC	CASSFSGGYETQYF
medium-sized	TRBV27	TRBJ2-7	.	TGTGCCAGCAGTCCGACAGGGAGGGAGCAGTACTTC	CASSPTGREQYF
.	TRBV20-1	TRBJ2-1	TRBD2	TGCAGTGCTAAAAAGCGGGAAGGCTACAATGAGCAGTTCTTC	CSAKKREGYNEQFF
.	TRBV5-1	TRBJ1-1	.	TGCGCCAGCAGCCCAGATCCCGGACTGCAGAGTAACACTGAAGCTTTCTTT	CASSPDPGLQSNTEAFF
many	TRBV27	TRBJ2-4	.	TGTGCCAGCAGTTGGGACGCCAACAAACGCAACATTCAGTACTTC	CASSWDANKRNIQYF
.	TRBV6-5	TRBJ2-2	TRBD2	TGTGCCAGCAGTTACGGGACTACAACCGGGGAGCTGTTTTTT	CASSYGTTTGELFF
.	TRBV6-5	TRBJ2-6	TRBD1	TGTGCCAGCAGTTCAAAACCGGGACAGGGGGCCGGTGGGGCCAACGTCCTGACTTTC	CASSSKPGQGAGGANVLTF
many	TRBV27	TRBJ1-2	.	TGTGCCAGCAGTCTAAATCTGGGGTGGGGCTACACCTTC	CASSLNLGWGYTF
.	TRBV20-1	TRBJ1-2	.	TGCAGTGTTGGAAGGGGCGGCTATGGCTACACCTTC	CSVGRGGYGYTF
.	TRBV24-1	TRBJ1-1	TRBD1	TGTGCCACCAGACAGGGGGCGGGCACTGAAGCTTTCTTT	CATRQGAGTEAFF
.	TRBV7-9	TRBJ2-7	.	TGTGCCAGCAGCCTTTACAGGTCCTCCTACGAGCAGTACTTC	CASSLYRSSYEQYF
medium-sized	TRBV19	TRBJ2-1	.	TGTGCCAGTAATAGTATGAATGAGCAGTTCTTC	CASNSMNEQFF
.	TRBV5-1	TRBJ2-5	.	TGCGCCAGCAGCATAGGACAGCAAGCTAAAGAGACCCAGTACTTC	CASSIGQQAKETQYF
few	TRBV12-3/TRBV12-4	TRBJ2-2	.	TGTGCCAGCAGTTTCGGCAGGGTGTTGCCCGGGGAGCTGTTTTTT	CASSFGRVLPGELFF
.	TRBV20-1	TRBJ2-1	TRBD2	TGCAGTGCTAGAGCCCACCGCGGGCTAGCGGCAAACAATGAGCAGTTCTTC	CSARAHRGLAANNEQFF
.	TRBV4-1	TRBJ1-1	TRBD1	TGCGCCAGCAGCTACGGACAGGGGGAGAACACTGAAGCTTTCTTT	CASSYGQGENTEAFF
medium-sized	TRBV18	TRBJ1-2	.	TGTGCCAGCTCACCACCGTCCAGTGTGGTCGGTGGCTACACCTTC	CASSPPSSVVGGYTF
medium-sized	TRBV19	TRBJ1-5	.	TGTGCCAGTACGTGGACAAAAATTAGCAATCAGCCCCAGCATTTT	CASTWTKISNQPQHF
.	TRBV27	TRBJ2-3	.	TGTGCCAGCAGGACCGGGACTGGAGATACGCAGTATTTT	CASRTGTGDTQYF
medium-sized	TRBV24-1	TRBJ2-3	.	TGTGCCACCAGTGATCCCTTGCCCGCAGATACGCAGTATTTT	CATSDPLPADTQYF
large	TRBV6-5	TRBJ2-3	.	TGTGCCAGCAAAGTAGGAGGGACAGATACGCAGTATTTT	CASKVGGTDTQYF
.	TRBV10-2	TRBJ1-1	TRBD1	TGCGCCGGCGGGACAGGGGGGTATGGCACTGAAGCTTTCTTT	CAGGTGGYGTEAFF
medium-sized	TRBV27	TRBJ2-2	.	TGTGCCAGCAGTTGGGGGAGCAGGACCGGGGAGCTGTTTTTT	CASSWGSRTGELFF
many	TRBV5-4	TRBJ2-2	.	TGTGCCAGCAGCACAGGGGAGGGGGCGCGTGTCACCGGGGAGCTGTTTTTT	CASSTGEGARVTGELFF